These 18 T cell receptor beta chains share one sample of origin, sequenced in a study of cytomegalovirus exposure and HLA in healthy donors. It was with 60 Vbeta and 13 Jbeta primers that the PCR ran. Method: immunoSEQ multiplex PCR; TCRdb's copy keeps in-frame clones and lacks some. Here the sample spans some 150,000 clones, roughly 80% being singletons. The sequencing input was PBMCs. The receptors shown here come from a woman younger than 35 in good health and CMV-seropositive.

The V call is TRBV28, the J call TRBJ2-5; 10 bases are shared with TRBD2. Germline CDR1 MDHEN, CDR2 SYDVKM. The CDR3 is 15 residues long. Germline trimming cut 10 bases from V and 0 bases from J; bases unmatched to any gene: 8. CDR3 residues: CATILGLADQETQYF. CDR3 coding DNA: TGTGCCACCATTTTAGGACTAGCGGACCAAGAGACCCAGTACTTC.

The chain couples TRBV7-3 to TRBJ1-1; TRBD1 matches at 9 bases. Germline V gene sequence: CDR1 SGHTA, CDR2 FQGTGA. This CDR3 has 18 residues. V lost 3 bases, J lost 3 bases, and 14 bases stayed unmatched. The CDR3 loop is CASSLRPVTGGKDTEAFF. In DNA form, the CDR3 reads TGTGCCAGCAGCTTGAGGCCCGTTACAGGGGGCAAGGACACTGAAGCTTTCTTT.

This chain joins TRBV15 and TRBJ1-5; D ambiguous. Germline CDR1 and CDR2: LNHNV and YYDKDF (reference sequence). V was trimmed by 5 bases and J by 0 bases, leaving 17 bases between them. The CDR3 is 17 residues long. This CDR3 reads CATSGRRRGTSNQPQHF. The DNA for the CDR3 is TGTGCCACCAGCGGAAGGAGGCGGGGAACTAGCAATCAGCCCCAGCATTTT.

This clone was seen only once. This rearrangement joins TRBV9 to TRBJ2-2, with TRBD1 identical over 8 bases. Per germline, CDR1 SGDLS and CDR2 YYNGEE. The CDR3 covers 15 residues. Losses at the gene ends were 3 bases for V and 1 base for J; bases not matched to a gene: 2. CDR3 bases: TGTGCCAGCAGCGCAGGGGGCCTGAACACCGGGGAGCTGTTTTTT. Protein product: CASSAGGLNTGELFF.

This chain connects TRBV6-4 to TRBJ2-3; 9 bases match TRBD2. After removal of 5 bases from V and 3 bases from J, the junction contained 3 bases not matched to a gene. Germline V CDR1 and CDR2: MRHNA, SNTAGT. The CDR3 length is 14 residues. The CDR3 DNA reads TGTGCCAGCAGTCCAGCGGGGGGAACAGATACGCAGTATTTT. This gives the protein CASSPAGGTDTQYF.

As DNA, the CDR3 is TGTGCCAGCAGTGAAGCGTGGCGGGGAAACACAGATACGCAGTATTTT. Translated: CASSEAWRGNTDTQYF. This chain links TRBV6-1 with TRBJ2-3; tentative D call: TRBD2 (6 bases). From germline, CDR1 is MNHNS and CDR2 SASEGT. V lost 0 bases and J 2 bases, leaving 12 bases between the germline ends. The CDR3 consists of 16 residues.

This clone was recorded once. The V call is TRBV7-6, the J call TRBJ2-1, with 9 bases aligning to TRBD1. With 1 base clipped from V and 4 bases from J, the junction kept 5 bases outside the gene matches. From germline, CDR1 is SGHVS and CDR2 FNYEAQ. The CDR3 totals 16 residues. CDR3 bases: TGTGCCAGCAGCTTAGTCTCGGGACAGGGATACAATGAGCAGTTCTTC. It specifies CASSLVSGQGYNEQFF.

This clone was counted a single time. The V gene is TRBV6-6, the J gene TRBJ1-6; 7 nucleotides line up with TRBD1. CDR1 and CDR2 (germline): MNHNY, SVGAGI (reference sequence). This CDR3 comprises 14 residues. J lost 11 bases, V lost 7 bases, and 11 bases had no gene match. The CDR3 is CASILEQGRAPLHF. The CDR3 DNA reads as TGTGCCAGCATCTTGGAACAGGGGCGTGCACCCCTCCACTTT.

The CDR3 sequence is CASSELSTWSPLHF. CDR3 in DNA: TGTGCCAGCAGTGAATTGTCAACATGGTCACCCCTCCACTTT. This rearrangement joins TRBV6-1 to TRBJ1-6; D not resolved. Germline CDR1 reads MNHNS; CDR2 reads SASEGT. The CDR3 extends over 14 amino acids. Trimming cost V 2 bases and J 10 bases, with 12 bases left between them.

A remark on this clone: The junction does not match germline at one end; this may be a read error. J is TRBJ2-6 and V is TRBV5-1, with D possibly being TRBD1 (6 bases). Germline assignment: CDR1 SGHRS and CDR2 YFSETQ. The CDR3 is made up of 20 amino acids. The CDR3 bases are TGCGCCAGCAGCTTGGTGGTTCGGACAGACCACTACTCTGGGGCCAACGGCCTGACTTTC. This translates into CASSLVVRTDHYSGANGLTF.

This clone occurred once. The chain carries TRBV28 and TRBJ1-5; 11 positions agree with TRBD1. The V and J ends lost 6 bases and 7 bases, in that order; junction bases with no gene match: 8. CDR1 and CDR2 from the germline V gene are MDHEN and SYDVKM. CDR3 length: 15 residues. In DNA form, the CDR3 reads TGTGCCAGCAGACGGACAGGGGGCGCCGGGCAGCCCCAGCATTTT. The encoded protein is CASRRTGGAGQPQHF.

V gene TRBV6-5 combines with J gene TRBJ2-7; maybe TRBD1 (5 bases). The germline CDR1 and CDR2 sequences are MNHEY and SVGAGI. This CDR3 comprises 14 residues. Trimming left V 2 bases short and J 1 base short, with 9 bases between. The CDR3, as DNA: TGTGCCAGCAGTTACCGACGACAGTCCTACGAGCAGTACTTC. Translated, it gives CASSYRRQSYEQYF.

The V and J genes are TRBV10-1 and TRBJ2-2, with 9 bases aligning to TRBD1. Losses at the gene ends were 9 bases for V and 4 bases for J; bases not matched to a gene: 12. The CDR3 has 16 amino acids. Germline CDR1 and CDR2: WNHNN and SYGVQD (reference sequence). The CDR3 DNA follows: TGCGCCAGATTCGGACAGGGGTTCGGGGTCACCGGGGAGCTGTTTTTT. It codes for CARFGQGFGVTGELFF.

This chain uses TRBV10-3 with TRBJ2-1; D perhaps matches TRBD2 (5 bases). V was shortened by 3 bases and J by 7 bases, with 13 bases between the two germline ends. This CDR3 comprises 14 residues. Germline values: CDR1 ENHRY, CDR2 SYGVKD. The CDR3 region is CAISDWAGGNEQFF. Here the CDR3 DNA reads TGTGCCATCAGTGATTGGGCAGGCGGGAATGAGCAGTTCTTC.

The chain carries TRBV4-1 and TRBJ1-2, with D tentatively TRBD1 (5 bases). CDR1 MGHRA and CDR2 YSYEKL come from the germline V gene. Between the trimmed V and J ends, which lost 7 bases and 4 bases, there was a span of 16 bases. The CDR3 runs to 14 residues. CDR3 in DNA: TGCGCCAGCACCCCCTCTGGGGCCGCCTATGGCTACACCTTC. It is translated as CASTPSGAAYGYTF.

The chain joins TRBV7-2 to TRBJ2-3, with TRBD1 identical over 9 bases. V gave up 4 bases and J gave up 6 bases; unmatched junction bases: 2. Germline V gives CDR1 SGHTA, CDR2 FQGNSA. The CDR3 length is 13 residues. The CDR3, as DNA: TGTGCCAGCAGCTACGGACAGGGGGATACGCAGTATTTT. Protein sequence: CASSYGQGDTQYF. The full variable domain, in which reference TRBV7-2 and TRBJ2-3 provide the parts outside the CDR3, is GAGVSQSPSNKVTEKGKDVELRCDPISGHTALYWYRQSLGQGLEFLIYFQGNSAPDKSGLPSDRFSAERTGGSVSTLTIQRTQQEDSAVYLCASSYGQGDTQYFGPGTRLTVL.

The chain is built from TRBV29-1 and TRBJ2-1; the D gene is possibly TRBD1 (5 bases). Trimming removed 4 bases from V and 0 bases from J, with 7 bases in between. CDR1 SQVTM and CDR2 ANQGSEA come from the germline V gene. The CDR3 length is 13 residues. In nucleotides, the CDR3 is TGCAGCGTTGGGGGCCTCTCCTACAATGAGCAGTTCTTC. As protein: CSVGGLSYNEQFF.

This clone was seen a few times. This rearrangement joins TRBV7-8 to TRBJ1-1; D is possibly TRBD1 (5 bases). V lost 1 base, J lost 3 bases, and 21 bases lay in between. This CDR3 has 18 residues. The germline CDR1 and CDR2 sequences are SGHVS and FQNEAQ. CDR3 amino acids: CASSLVVSTPQADTEAFF. As DNA, the CDR3 is TGTGCCAGCAGCTTAGTAGTCTCGACTCCACAGGCGGACACTGAAGCTTTCTTT.